The 13 T cell receptor beta chains presented below share a single source sample, sequenced in a study of identical twins. TCRdb redid the calling of the 5' RACE reads with MiXCR, one entry per CDR3 protein. In the table there are approximately 500,000 distinct CDR3 sequences, roughly 15% of which are singletons. These sequences were also reported in another study, on yellow fever vaccine responses in identical twins.

The sample taken for sequencing was CD4+ T cells sorted from blood. Receptors were obtained from a woman aged 18-29 years in good health.

This clonotype was observed at least ten times. CDR3 region: CASSPLAGVTDTQYF. CDR3 nucleotide sequence: TGTGCCAGCAGTCCACTAGCGGGAGTCACAGATACGCAGTATTTT. The chain employs TRBV12-3 or TRBV12-4 and TRBJ2-3; 11 bases agree with TRBD2. This CDR3 has 15 amino acids. Trimming took 5 bases from V and 2 from J; bases not matched to a gene: 3.

The gene calls are TRBV20-1 and TRBJ1-5, with a tentative D call TRBD1 (5 bases). Trimming pared 1 base from V and 4 bases from J, leaving 23 bases between. Germline loops: CDR1 DFQATT, CDR2 SNEGSKA (reference sequence). The CDR3 is 18 amino acids. CDR3 DNA sequence: TGCAGTGCTAGAGTCGGCAGAACAGGCCAAATCTCAAATCAGCCCCAGCATTTT. This translates into CSARVGRTGQISNQPQHF.

This clonotype was seen a handful of times. This rearrangement joins TRBV29-1 to TRBJ2-3, with 11 bases identical to TRBD2. Germline V CDR1 and CDR2: SQVTM, ANQGSEA. J was trimmed by 4 bases and V by 5 bases; bases with no gene match: 5. This CDR3 is built from 14 residues. For the CDR3, the DNA is TGCAGCGTTACTAGCGGGAGTAGGCCAGATACGCAGTATTTT. It translates to CSVTSGSRPDTQYF.

This rearrangement joins TRBV12-3 or TRBV12-4 to TRBJ1-1, with 7 bases fitting TRBD1. This CDR3 region has 13 residues. The V and J ends lost 6 bases and 6 bases, in that order; junction bases with no gene match: 7. The CDR3 protein is CASRPQGGAEAFF. CDR3 DNA: TGTGCCAGCAGACCTCAGGGGGGAGCTGAAGCTTTCTTT.

This clonotype was detected only a few times. The rearrangement links TRBV3-1 to TRBJ2-7; a possible D gene is TRBD1 (5 bases). The CDR3 spans 12 residues. V was pared by 3 bases and J by 3 bases, with 6 bases between. In germline, CDR1 is LGHDT, CDR2 YNNKEL (reference sequence). CDR3 DNA sequence: TGTGCCAGCAGCCACACAGGCTACGAGCAGTACTTC. Translating gives CASSHTGYEQYF.

Comment on this clonotype: A junction end diverges from the germline sequence, so it may reflect a read error. J is TRBJ2-5 and V is TRBV10-2; D possibly corresponds to TRBD2 (6 bases). The germline gives CDR1 WSHSY, CDR2 SAAADI. The CDR3 has 14 amino acids. The CDR3 reads CASSQSTRLETQYF. Written as DNA, the CDR3 is TGCGCCAGCAGTCAGTCGACTAGGTTGGAGACCCAGTACTTC.

This clonotype was detected only a few times. The rearrangement uses TRBV12-3 or TRBV12-4 and TRBJ2-5; 12 nucleotides agree with TRBD2. The CDR3 totals 14 residues. The J segment lost 10 bases and the V segment lost 3 bases, leaving 6 bases of the junction unmatched. The CDR3 reads CASSLASGGAIQYF. In DNA, the CDR3 is TGTGCCAGCAGTTTGGCTAGCGGGGGGGCGATCCAGTACTTC.

This clonotype has more than one count but fewer than ten. The CDR3 DNA reads as TGTGCCAGCAGACGAGGACTGGGCTCCTACAATGAGCAGTTCTTC. Its protein is CASRRGLGSYNEQFF. The V gene is TRBV28, the J gene TRBJ2-1, with D perhaps matching TRBD2 (5 bases). Germline V CDR1 and CDR2: MDHEN, SYDVKM. V was pared by 6 bases and J by 0 bases, with 12 bases between. This CDR3 spans 15 amino acids.

This clonotype was observed a handful of times. V is TRBV14 and J is TRBJ2-7; TRBD1 is a possible D gene (5 bases). The V end lost 2 bases, the J end lost 3 bases, and 8 bases lay between the germline ends. The CDR3 has 13 residues. Germline CDR1 is SGHDN and CDR2 is FVKESK. The CDR3 sequence is CASSQPGLYEQYF. The CDR3 DNA sequence: TGTGCCAGCAGCCAACCAGGGCTCTACGAGCAGTACTTC.

The rearrangement uses TRBV2 and TRBJ1-1, with 7 bases matching TRBD1. The junction had 10 bases not matched to a gene; V was cut back by 8 bases and J by 4 bases. Germline values: CDR1 SNHLY, CDR2 FYNNEI. This CDR3 is 14 amino acids long. The chain's CDR3 is CASVERQGGTEAFF. The CDR3 DNA sequence: TGTGCCAGCGTTGAGAGACAGGGCGGCACTGAAGCTTTCTTT.

This chain links TRBV7-8 with TRBJ2-5, with D unresolved. With 2 bases removed from V and 4 bases from J, the gap between germline ends came to 14 bases. Germline lookup yields CDR1 SGHVS and CDR2 FQNEAQ. The CDR3 contains 15 residues. CDR3 sequence reads: CASSLRRPLGETQYF. Written as DNA, the CDR3 is TGTGCCAGCAGCTTAAGGCGACCACTGGGAGAGACCCAGTACTTC.

The V and J genes are TRBV20-1 and TRBJ2-1; TRBD2 matches 8 bases. The CDR3 extends over 17 amino acids. Germline trimming cut 0 bases from V and 4 bases from J; bases unmatched to any gene: 11. Germline lookup yields CDR1 DFQATT and CDR2 SNEGSKA (reference sequence). In nucleotides, the CDR3 is TGCAGTGCTAGAGATTACAGGTGGAGCGGGGGTTACAATGAGCAGTTCTTC. Translation: CSARDYRWSGGYNEQFF.

This chain joins TRBV15 and TRBJ2-3, with D possibly being TRBD1 or TRBD2 (6 bases each). The CDR3 totals 13 residues. The V gene's germline CDR1 is LNHNV and CDR2 YYDKDF (reference sequence). V was shortened by 4 bases and J by 5 bases, with 10 bases between the two germline ends. This CDR3 is CATSIGGKDTQYF. CDR3 sequence (DNA): TGTGCCACCAGCATAGGGGGGAAAGATACGCAGTATTTT.